What follows are 15 T cell receptor beta chains derived from one specimen sequenced in a study of CD8+ T cells in alopecia areata. Sequencing used cDNA as its template, made by extracting RNA and reverse transcribing it. Measured with immunoSEQ multiplex PCR; TCRdb has only the in-frame clones, and not every one. This table holds around 160,000 clones, around 87% found once. Sequenced material: CD8+ T cells sorted from blood, taken at week 0. The receptors stem from a human donor with alopecia areata.

A note on this clone: At one of its ends the junction is not consistent with the germline gene, which may arise from a read error. The J gene is TRBJ2-7, the V gene TRBV27, with D possibly being TRBD2 (7 bases). The CDR3 runs to 13 residues. Germline V gives CDR1 MNHEY, CDR2 SMNVEV (reference sequence). The CDR3 spells CASSLSEGGPIDF. Written as DNA, the CDR3 is TGTGCCAGCAGTTTGTCGGAGGGGGGGCCAATAGACTTC.

The chain uses TRBV5-4 and TRBJ1-1; D ambiguous. CDR3 length: 12 amino acids. Germline V gene sequence: CDR1 SGHNT, CDR2 YYREEE (reference sequence). Between the trimmed V and J ends, which lost 4 bases and 6 bases, there was a span of 10 bases. The CDR3 bases are TGTGCCAGCAGCCTCACCGGGGCTGAAGCTTTCTTT. Translation: CASSLTGAEAFF.

The count of this clone is one. Written as DNA, the CDR3 is TGTGCCAGCAGTCCCCTCTACGAGCAGTACTTC. Amino acids: CASSPLYEQYF. V and J are TRBV27 and TRBJ2-7; D remains unclear. This CDR3 has 11 residues. The germline CDR1 and CDR2 sequences are MNHEY and SMNVEV (reference sequence). V was pared by 5 bases and J by 3 bases, with 5 bases between.

The chain uses TRBV29-1 and TRBJ2-7, with 10 bases that match TRBD1. V shed 3 bases and J 4 bases; nucleotides not matched to a gene: 6. The germline V gene has CDR1 SQVTM and CDR2 ANQGSEA. The CDR3 spans 14 residues. The CDR3 DNA sequence: TGCAGCGTTGACCCGGGACAGGGGAGTTACGAGCAGTACTTC. Its protein is CSVDPGQGSYEQYF.

This clone was observed a single time. The chain links TRBV7-9 to TRBJ2-1; D possibly matches TRBD1 or TRBD2 (5 bases each). Per germline, CDR1 SEHNR and CDR2 FQNEAQ (reference sequence). The CDR3 sequence is 15 residues long. Between the trimmed V and J ends, which lost 5 bases and 2 bases, there was a span of 13 bases. The CDR3 is CASSLGDGAYNEQFF. The CDR3, as DNA: TGTGCCAGCAGCCTAGGGGACGGGGCCTACAATGAGCAGTTCTTC.

The CDR3 is CSVASGYEQYF. As DNA, the CDR3 is TGCAGCGTTGCTTCTGGCTACGAGCAGTACTTC. This chain links TRBV29-1 with TRBJ2-7, with unresolved D. The CDR3 has 11 residues. Germline lookup yields CDR1 SQVTM and CDR2 ANQGSEA. Trimming removed 4 bases from V and 3 bases from J, with 7 bases in between.

This chain joins TRBV29-1 and TRBJ1-4; D is undetermined. Germline V CDR1 and CDR2: SQVTM, ANQGSEA. This CDR3 has 12 amino acids. The V end lost 1 base, the J end lost 12 bases, and 12 bases lay between the germline ends. CDR3 region: CSVEADWGELFF. CDR3 bases: TGCAGCGTTGAAGCAGACTGGGGTGAACTGTTTTTT.

The V and J genes are TRBV7-7 and TRBJ2-7, with 8 bases that match TRBD1. The CDR3 has 17 residues. CDR1 is SSHAT, CDR2 FNYEAQ, per germline (reference sequence). Trimming cost V 3 bases and J 3 bases; bases outside gene matches: 13. The CDR3 protein is CASSFWRADRANYEQYF. CDR3 nucleotides: TGTGCCAGCAGCTTTTGGCGGGCGGACAGGGCAAACTACGAGCAGTACTTC.

As DNA, the CDR3 is TGTGCCAGCAGCTTAGGAGCGGGGGATACCTACGAGCAGTACTTC. Amino acid sequence: CASSLGAGDTYEQYF. The chain recombines TRBV7-6 with TRBJ2-7; 8 bases agree with TRBD2. Losses at the gene ends were 1 base for V and 2 bases for J; bases not matched to a gene: 4. CDR3 length: 15 residues. Looked up from germline, CDR1 is SGHVS and CDR2 is FNYEAQ.

The rearrangement uses TRBV2 and TRBJ2-7; D is possibly TRBD2 (5 bases). The V gene lost 7 bases and the J gene lost 2 bases, with 12 bases spanning the gap. From germline, CDR1 is SNHLY and CDR2 FYNNEI. The CDR3 runs to 13 residues. In nucleotides, the CDR3 is TGTGCCAGCACCGGGGAGAACACCTACGAGCAGTACTTC. Residues: CASTGENTYEQYF.

V is TRBV6-1 and J is TRBJ2-2, with unresolved D. The CDR3 length is 12 residues. Looked up from germline, CDR1 is MNHNS and CDR2 is SASEGT. V lost 7 bases and J lost 5, with 8 bases in between. The CDR3: CASTQETGELFF. The CDR3 DNA reads as TGTGCCAGCACGCAGGAAACCGGGGAGCTGTTTTTT.

In this sample, this clone turned up once. V and J are TRBV29-1 and TRBJ2-7, with 7 bases aligning to TRBD2. The CDR3 loop spans 14 amino acids. Germline CDR1 is SQVTM and CDR2 is ANQGSEA. Unmatched junction bases numbered 8, after V lost 0 bases and J lost 6 bases. CDR3 residues: CSVEESGGVGEQYF. Here the CDR3 DNA reads TGCAGCGTTGAAGAGTCTGGGGGGGTCGGCGAGCAGTACTTC.

V is TRBV6-5 and J is TRBJ2-1; D uncertain. CDR1 and CDR2 (germline): MNHEY, SVGAGI. CDR3 size: 13 residues. Between the trimmed V and J ends, which lost 3 bases and 3 bases, there was a span of 6 bases. The CDR3, as DNA: TGTGCCAGCAGTTATGGTCTCTACAATGAGCAGTTCTTC. Translation gives CASSYGLYNEQFF.

This clone was seen once. The CDR3 sequence: CASSFLAPTDTQYF. For the CDR3, the DNA is TGTGCCAGCAGTTTTCTAGCTCCCACAGATACGCAGTATTTT. J is TRBJ2-3 and V is TRBV27, with a tentative D call TRBD2 (5 bases). Trimming stripped 3 bases from V and 2 bases from J, with 9 bases between. This CDR3 contains 14 residues. The germline CDR1 and CDR2 sequences are MNHEY and SMNVEV (reference sequence).

The chain carries TRBV7-6 and TRBJ2-7; TRBD2 matches at 8 bases. The CDR3 contains 15 residues. V lost 5 bases, J lost 2 bases, and 8 bases stayed unmatched. Germline V gives CDR1 SGHVS, CDR2 FNYEAQ. The DNA of the CDR3 is TGTGCCAGCAGCCCCGCGGGGGGCGCAGCCTACGAGCAGTACTTC. Its translation is CASSPAGGAAYEQYF.